The 12 T cell receptor beta chains in this list originate from one sample, sequenced in a study of blood T cell repertoires in COVID-19. The method was immunoSEQ multiplex PCR; TCRdb's version includes in-frame clones alone and lacks a portion of them. The sample gives about 150,000 clones, 80% to 90% of which show up once; about 8% is in the top ten. Sequenced sample: peripheral blood. These receptors were taken from a woman aged 55-70 years with COVID-19, enrolled during active disease.

In DNA form, the CDR3 reads TGTGCCAGCATCGTTCAGGGGGCCTCTGGAAACACCATATATTTT. As protein: CASIVQGASGNTIYF. The chain uses TRBV2 and TRBJ1-3; TRBD1 agrees at 8 bases. The ends lost 7 bases at V and 0 bases at J; junction bases unmatched: 5. This CDR3 has 15 amino acids. Germline CDR1 is SNHLY and CDR2 is FYNNEI.

This chain links TRBV5-1 with TRBJ1-3; 11 bases agree with TRBD1. The V and J ends lost 7 bases and 1 base, in that order; junction bases with no gene match: 4. The germline CDR1 and CDR2 sequences are SGHRS and YFSETQ. The CDR3 length is 15 residues. The CDR3 is CASGRDRGSGNTIYF. The CDR3 DNA sequence: TGCGCCAGCGGCCGGGACAGGGGGTCTGGAAACACCATATATTTT.

The J gene is TRBJ1-2, the V gene TRBV30; a possible D gene is TRBD1 (5 bases). Trimming cost V 2 bases and J 3 bases, with 7 bases left between them. CDR3 length equals 12 residues. Germline CDR1 reads GTSNPN; CDR2 reads SVGIG (reference sequence). Here the CDR3 DNA reads TGTGCCTGGAGTTCGGGGGACTATGGCTACACCTTC. Its translation: CAWSSGDYGYTF.

V is TRBV27 and J is TRBJ2-7; 7 bases match TRBD1. This CDR3 spans 14 amino acids. Per germline, CDR1 MNHEY and CDR2 SMNVEV (reference sequence). V shed 6 bases and J 6 bases; nucleotides not matched to a gene: 11. The CDR3 loop reads CASRRQGDRSEQYF. For the CDR3, the DNA is TGTGCCAGCAGACGACAGGGAGATCGGTCCGAGCAGTACTTC.

This chain uses TRBV5-4 with TRBJ2-5; the D gene is possibly TRBD2 (6 bases). The CDR3 contains 15 residues. The V gene's germline CDR1 is SGHNT and CDR2 YYREEE (reference sequence). Trimming pared 4 bases from V and 3 bases from J, leaving 16 bases between. CDR3 loop: CASSRSGSGKETQYF. CDR3 in DNA: TGTGCCAGCAGCAGGTCCGGGAGCGGTAAAGAGACCCAGTACTTC.

The CDR3 DNA follows: TGTGCCAGCAGCGTAGCAGGGGACCCCGACACCGGGGAGCTGTTTTTT. Protein product: CASSVAGDPDTGELFF. The chain has TRBV7-3 and TRBJ2-2; perhaps TRBD1 as D (6 bases). The CDR3 totals 16 residues. Trimming took off 5 bases at V and 3 bases at J, with 16 bases between the two ends. Germline V gene lookup returns CDR1 SGHTA and CDR2 FQGTGA.

This chain links TRBV10-2 with TRBJ1-1; unclear D gene. This CDR3 is built from 14 residues. Trimming pared 7 bases from V and 3 bases from J, leaving 15 bases between. From germline, CDR1 is WSHSY and CDR2 SAAADI. As DNA, the CDR3 is TGCGCCAGCATTCGAGGAGGGCGGGACACTGAAGCTTTCTTT. Translated, it gives CASIRGGRDTEAFF.

V gene TRBV3-1 (or the pseudogene TRBV3-2) combines with J gene TRBJ2-5; 7 bases are a match to TRBD1. The germline gives CDR1 LGHDT, CDR2 YNNKEL (reference sequence). J lost 7 bases, V lost 0 bases, and 8 bases had no gene match. There are 15 residues in the CDR3. CDR3 loop: CASSQDVEGAGTQYF. The CDR3 DNA follows: TGTGCCAGCAGCCAAGATGTTGAGGGGGCCGGGACCCAGTACTTC.

This clone was seen just once. The chain couples TRBV18 to TRBJ1-4, with D perhaps TRBD1 (5 bases). The CDR3 extends over 13 amino acids. From germline, CDR1 is KGHSH and CDR2 LQKENI. The V end lost 1 base, the J end lost 7 bases, and 7 bases lay between the germline ends. The CDR3: CASSPRGGEKLFF. CDR3 nucleotides: TGTGCCAGCTCACCACGGGGGGGTGAAAAACTGTTTTTT.

This chain joins TRBV3-1 (or the pseudogene TRBV3-2) and TRBJ1-2, with a tentative D call TRBD1 (6 bases). Germline V gene lookup returns CDR1 LGHDT and CDR2 YNNKEL (reference sequence). The length of the CDR3 is 15 residues. V was trimmed by 6 bases and J by 2 bases, leaving 16 bases between them. The CDR3, as DNA: TGTGCCAGCAGGGGGACCGACAGGATAAACTATGGCTACACCTTC. The encoded protein is CASRGTDRINYGYTF.

The chain is built from TRBV10-3 and TRBJ1-1; 7 bases align to TRBD1. Trimming took 2 bases from V and 6 from J; bases not matched to a gene: 3. This CDR3 is 13 amino acids long. Germline CDR1 ENHRY, CDR2 SYGVKD. The CDR3 protein is CAISETGVAEAFF. The CDR3 DNA sequence: TGTGCCATCAGTGAGACAGGGGTAGCTGAAGCTTTCTTT.

V is TRBV4-3 and J is TRBJ2-2; 8 bases line up with TRBD2. Germline loops: CDR1 LGHNA, CDR2 YSLEER. The CDR3 runs 18 residues. Trimming removed 3 bases from V and 4 bases from J; junction bases left unmatched: 13. CDR3 residues: CASSHAGLASSATGELFF. As DNA, the CDR3 is TGCGCCAGCAGCCACGCAGGACTAGCATCTTCCGCCACCGGGGAGCTGTTTTTT.